This section outlines one T cell receptor (beta chain) sequence together with its context. The data were taken from a study of response to subunit inactivated influenza vaccine. MiXCR, applied by TCRdb to the RT-PCR reads, yields one record per CDR3 protein. The data hold approximately 500,000 distinct CDR3 sequences, with under 25% observed a single time. The same sample was also used in a study of T cells expressing NK-cell markers. This second study notes: Production of TCR beta cDNA relied on 5'RACE template switching with UMIs. Eight donors were sequenced, seven testing HCMV-seropositive and one testing seronegative. An anti-gamma-delta TCR antibody restricted sorting to alpha-beta TCR T cells in several experiments. As a fraction of CD8+ T cells, dominant NKG2C+ clonotypes reached roughly 1.0-8% in six donors. Nothing established the HCMV specificity of expanded NKG2C+ T cell clones.

The sample consisted of CD4+ T cells sorted from PBMCs, taken roughly 13 days after vaccination. The TCR comes from a man in his fifties who received an inactivated influenza vaccine.

The DNA of the CDR3 is TGTGCCATCAGTGCGAAACTAGCGGAGGGGAATGAGCAGTTCTTC. It encodes CAISAKLAEGNEQFF. V and J are TRBV10-3 and TRBJ2-1; 8 bases agree with TRBD2. Trimming removed 4 bases from V and 7 bases from J; junction bases left unmatched: 9. The CDR3 is 15 amino acids. Germline assignment: CDR1 ENHRY and CDR2 SYGVKD.